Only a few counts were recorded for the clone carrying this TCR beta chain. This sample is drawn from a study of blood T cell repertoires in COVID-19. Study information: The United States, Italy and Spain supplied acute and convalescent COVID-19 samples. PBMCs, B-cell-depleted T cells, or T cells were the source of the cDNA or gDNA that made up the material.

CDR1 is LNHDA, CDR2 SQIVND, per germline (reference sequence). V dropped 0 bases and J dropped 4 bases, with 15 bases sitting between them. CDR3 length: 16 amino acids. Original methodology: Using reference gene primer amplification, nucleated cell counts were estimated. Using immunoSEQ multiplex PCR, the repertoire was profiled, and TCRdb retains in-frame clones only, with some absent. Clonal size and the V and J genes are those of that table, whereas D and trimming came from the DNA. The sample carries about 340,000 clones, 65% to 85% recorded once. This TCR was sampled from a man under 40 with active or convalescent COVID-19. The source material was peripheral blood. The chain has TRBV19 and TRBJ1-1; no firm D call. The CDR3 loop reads CASSIDHNLSGTEAFF. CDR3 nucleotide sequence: TGTGCCAGTAGTATAGATCATAACTTGAGCGGCACTGAAGCTTTCTTT.